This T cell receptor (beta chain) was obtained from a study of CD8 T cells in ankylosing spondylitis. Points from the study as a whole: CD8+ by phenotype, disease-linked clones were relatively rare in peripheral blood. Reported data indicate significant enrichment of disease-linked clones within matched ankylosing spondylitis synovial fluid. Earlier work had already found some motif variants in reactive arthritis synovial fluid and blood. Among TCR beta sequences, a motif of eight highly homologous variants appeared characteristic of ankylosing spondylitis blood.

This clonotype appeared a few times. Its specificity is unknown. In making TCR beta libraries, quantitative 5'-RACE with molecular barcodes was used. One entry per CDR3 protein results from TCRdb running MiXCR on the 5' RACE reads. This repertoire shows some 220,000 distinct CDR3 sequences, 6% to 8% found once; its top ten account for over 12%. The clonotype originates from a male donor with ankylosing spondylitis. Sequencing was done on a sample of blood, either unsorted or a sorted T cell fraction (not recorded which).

The chain's CDR3 is CATSDLLDSEAFF. The CDR3 region has the DNA TGTGCCACCAGTGATTTGCTGGACAGTGAAGCTTTCTTT. The chain links TRBV24-1 to TRBJ1-1; a possible D gene is TRBD1 (6 bases). The V gene lost 0 bases and the J gene lost 7 bases, with 8 bases spanning the gap. The CDR3 consists of 13 residues. CDR1 and CDR2 from the germline V gene are KGHDR and SFDVKD.